This T cell receptor beta chain was observed in a study of T cells in Graves' hyperthyroidism and ophthalmopathy. This clonotype was seen ten or more times. From RNA transcripts, TCR beta CDR3 regions were amplified. An initial round of RT-PCR targeting the TCR CDR3 relied on the HTBI primer set. TCRdb itself ran the multiplex PCR reads through MiXCR, one entry per CDR3 protein. The sample carries under 700,000 distinct CDR3 sequences, 40% to 55% recorded once. Trimming left V 7 bases short and J 5 bases short, with 8 bases between. The CDR3 totals 11 residues. Germline V gene lookup returns CDR1 SGHVS and CDR2 FNYEAQ.

The clonotype comes from a woman between 18 and 29 years old with Graves' hyperthyroidism. This chain links TRBV7-6 with TRBJ2-5; D remains unclear. Sequencing was carried out using peripheral blood or thyroid tissue (not recorded which). The CDR3 region has the DNA TGTGCCAGCAACTCCCGTGAGACCCAGTACTTC. The encoded protein is CASNSRETQYF. Drawing the rest from reference TRBV7-6 and TRBJ2-5, the complete variable domain is GAGVSQSPRYKVTKRGQDVALRCDPISGHVSLYWYRQALGQGPEFLTYFNYEAQQDKSGLPNDRFSAERPEGSISTLTIQRTEQRDSAMYRCASNSRETQYFGPGTRLLVL.